These T cell receptor beta chains were read from a single sample in a study of T cells after yellow fever vaccination. TCRdb re-derived calls from the 5' RACE reads in MiXCR, one entry per CDR3 protein. Of more than 200,000 distinct CDR3 sequences listed, approximately 3.8% are singletons. The starting material was PBMCs, obtained 15 days after the yellow fever booster vaccination. The receptor source for this set is a young man who received the YFV17D yellow fever vaccine. Each CDR3 is given with its conserved first and last residue. Each record gives: clone size, V gene, D gene, J gene, CDR3 protein, CDR3 DNA. D genes are given only for firm matches. A row's size may be missing; if present it is once, few, many or a size class.

>NA|TRBV20-1|NA|TRBJ1-2
CSARPGNDGYTF
TGCAGTGCTAGGCCCGGGAACGATGGCTACACCTTC
>many|TRBV12-3/TRBV12-4|TRBD1|TRBJ1-5
CASSLLGRGLGQPQHF
TGTGCCAGCAGTTTATTGGGCAGGGGGTTGGGGCAGCCCCAGCATTTT
>many|TRBV7-9|NA|TRBJ2-7
CASSPPSAVYFEQYF
TGTGCCAGCAGCCCACCCAGCGCGGTTTACTTCGAGCAGTACTTC
>NA|TRBV5-1|TRBD2|TRBJ2-2
CASSYTSVTGELFF
TGCGCCAGCAGCTACACTAGCGTTACCGGGGAGCTGTTTTTT
>many|TRBV4-3|TRBD2|TRBJ2-4
CASSQERGAKNIQYF
TGCGCCAGCAGCCAAGAGCGGGGGGCCAAAAACATTCAGTACTTC
>many|TRBV6-2/TRBV6-3|NA|TRBJ1-2
CASSPTQTGNYGYTF
TGTGCCAGCAGCCCAACCCAAACGGGCAACTATGGCTACACCTTC
>many|TRBV4-1|NA|TRBJ2-1
CASSQYDFRGTQFF
TGCGCCAGCAGCCAGTACGACTTTAGGGGGACGCAGTTCTTC
>NA|TRBV10-3|TRBD2|TRBJ2-5
CAISEQEILAGRETQYF
TGTGCCATCAGTGAGCAGGAAATACTAGCGGGCAGGGAGACCCAGTACTTC
>many|TRBV19|NA|TRBJ1-1
CATTPLGTWNTEAFF
TGTGCCACCACGCCACTCGGGACATGGAACACTGAAGCTTTCTTT
>many|TRBV5-1|NA|TRBJ2-6
CASSSENSGANVLTF
TGCGCCAGCAGCTCAGAAAACTCTGGGGCCAACGTCCTGACTTTC
>many|TRBV4-1|TRBD1|TRBJ2-1
CASSGHRVRGPGGYNEQFF
TGCGCCAGCAGCGGGCACAGGGTTAGAGGGCCAGGGGGATACAATGAGCAGTTCTTC
>NA|TRBV5-1|TRBD2|TRBJ2-3
CASSSSGGLDTQYF
TGCGCCAGCAGCTCTAGCGGGGGATTAGATACGCAGTATTTT
>many|TRBV4-3|NA|TRBJ1-2
CASSPNGAGIVNYGYTF
TGCGCCAGCAGCCCGAACGGGGCCGGGATTGTTAACTATGGCTACACCTTC
>many|TRBV19|TRBD1|TRBJ1-5
CASTEGQSYQPQHF
TGTGCCAGTACCGAGGGACAGTCTTATCAGCCCCAGCATTTT
>many|TRBV29-1|TRBD1|TRBJ2-5
CSVGVRGTEETQYF
TGCAGCGTGGGGGTCAGGGGGACAGAAGAGACCCAGTACTTC
>many|TRBV12-3/TRBV12-4|NA|TRBJ2-1
CASSLWFEQFF
TGTGCCAGCAGTTTGTGGTTTGAGCAGTTCTTC
>many|TRBV29-1|TRBD1|TRBJ1-2
CSVDRGGIGSYGYTF
TGCAGCGTTGACAGGGGGGGAATTGGGAGCTATGGCTACACCTTC
>many|TRBV3-1|NA|TRBJ2-5
CASSLDGRRKTQYF
TGTGCCAGCAGCCTCGACGGACGGCGAAAGACCCAGTACTTC
>NA|TRBV5-6|NA|TRBJ2-2
CASSLFGRGVTGTTGELFF
TGTGCCAGCAGCTTGTTTGGCAGGGGGGTTACTGGTACGACCGGGGAGCTGTTTTTT
>many|TRBV4-2|NA|TRBJ1-2
CASSRNTGSNYGYTF
TGTGCCAGCAGCCGGAACACAGGGTCCAACTATGGCTACACCTTC
>many|TRBV24-1|NA|TRBJ2-3
CATSDGRGVDTQYF
TGTGCCACCAGTGATGGCCGAGGGGTAGATACGCAGTATTTT
>few|TRBV19|NA|TRBJ2-5
CASSTQALQETQYF
TGTGCCAGTAGTACCCAAGCACTCCAAGAGACCCAGTACTTC
>many|TRBV5-5|TRBD2|TRBJ2-5
CASSAGVRETQYF
TGTGCCAGCAGCGCGGGAGTCAGGGAGACCCAGTACTTC
>many|TRBV3-1|NA|TRBJ1-5
CASSQDPAPGQPQHF
TGTGCCAGCAGCCAAGATCCCGCGCCCGGGCAGCCCCAGCATTTT
>many|TRBV5-6|NA|TRBJ1-3
CASSWRGAGNTIYF
TGTGCCAGCAGCTGGCGGGGAGCGGGAAACACCATATATTTT
>many|TRBV5-1|TRBD2|TRBJ2-2
CASNVGGTGTGELFF
TGCGCCAGCAACGTCGGGGGGACTGGCACCGGGGAGCTGTTTTTT
>many|TRBV20-1|TRBD1|TRBJ2-7
CSARELDTGGVLSGAMYEQYF
TGCAGTGCTAGAGAGCTTGATACAGGGGGCGTCTTGAGCGGGGCCATGTACGAGCAGTACTTC
>many|TRBV15|TRBD1|TRBJ2-1
CATSRDRGLYNEQFF
TGTGCCACCAGCAGGGACAGGGGCCTCTACAATGAGCAGTTCTTC
>many|TRBV12-3/TRBV12-4|NA|TRBJ2-4
CASSFVGAKNIQYF
TGTGCCAGCAGTTTCGTGGGAGCCAAAAACATTCAGTACTTC
>many|TRBV29-1|TRBD2|TRBJ2-3
CSVALAGWADTQYF
TGCAGCGTTGCGCTAGCGGGGTGGGCAGATACGCAGTATTTT
>many|TRBV5-1|NA|TRBJ1-6
CASSSWEGSNSPLHF
TGCGCCAGCAGCTCCTGGGAGGGAAGTAATTCACCCCTCCACTTT
>NA|TRBV5-5|TRBD1|TRBJ2-5
CASSFGTGGNREETQYF
TGTGCCAGCAGCTTTGGGACAGGGGGTAATAGAGAAGAGACCCAGTACTTC
>few|TRBV6-5|TRBD1|TRBJ2-1
CASNRDRVPPGEQFF
TGTGCCAGCAACAGAGACAGGGTCCCCCCCGGTGAGCAGTTCTTC
>many|TRBV12-3/TRBV12-4|NA|TRBJ1-3
CASSSNFRGINGPGNTIYF
TGTGCCAGCAGTTCCAATTTCCGGGGCATCAACGGTCCTGGAAACACCATATATTTT
>many|TRBV4-3|NA|TRBJ1-1
CASSQDLAGGWTEAFF
TGCGCCAGCAGCCAAGACCTGGCGGGGGGGTGGACTGAAGCTTTCTTT
>few|TRBV7-3|TRBD2|TRBJ2-5
CANSLMSSGWETQYF
TGTGCCAACAGCTTAATGTCTAGCGGTTGGGAGACCCAGTACTTC
>many|TRBV20-1|TRBD1|TRBJ1-1
CSAGRQGKIEAFF
TGCAGTGCTGGAAGACAGGGGAAAATTGAAGCTTTCTTT
>many|TRBV7-9|NA|TRBJ1-2
CASSFGGGRRGYTF
TGTGCCAGCAGCTTCGGCGGGGGGCGTAGGGGCTACACCTTC
>many|TRBV20-1|TRBD1|TRBJ1-5
CSAREDRGNQPQHF
TGCAGTGCTAGAGAGGACAGGGGCAATCAGCCCCAGCATTTT
>many|TRBV11-2|NA|TRBJ1-1
CASGEGSQGATEAFF
TGTGCCAGCGGCGAAGGATCACAGGGCGCCACTGAAGCTTTCTTT
>many|TRBV3-1|NA|TRBJ2-1
CASSQSRVSEQFF
TGTGCCAGCAGCCAATCAAGGGTGTCCGAGCAGTTCTTC
>many|TRBV5-1|NA|TRBJ1-1
CASSLGVGVTEAFF
TGCGCCAGCAGCTTGGGGGTAGGGGTCACTGAAGCTTTCTTT
>many|TRBV4-2|TRBD1|TRBJ2-1
CASSHPRDRISYNEQFF
TGTGCCAGCAGCCATCCCCGGGACAGGATATCCTACAATGAGCAGTTCTTC